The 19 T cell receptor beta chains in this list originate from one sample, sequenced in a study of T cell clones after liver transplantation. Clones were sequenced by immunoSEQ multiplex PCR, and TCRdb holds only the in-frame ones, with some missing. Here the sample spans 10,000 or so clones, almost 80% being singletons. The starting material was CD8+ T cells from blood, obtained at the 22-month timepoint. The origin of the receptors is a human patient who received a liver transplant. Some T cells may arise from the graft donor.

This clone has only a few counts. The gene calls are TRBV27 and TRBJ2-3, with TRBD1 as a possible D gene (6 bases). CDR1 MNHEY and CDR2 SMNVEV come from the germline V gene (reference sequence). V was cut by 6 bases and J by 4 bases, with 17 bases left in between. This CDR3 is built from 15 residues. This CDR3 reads CASSTHIRGADTQYF. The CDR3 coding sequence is TGTGCCAGCAGCACCCATATCAGGGGCGCAGATACGCAGTATTTT.

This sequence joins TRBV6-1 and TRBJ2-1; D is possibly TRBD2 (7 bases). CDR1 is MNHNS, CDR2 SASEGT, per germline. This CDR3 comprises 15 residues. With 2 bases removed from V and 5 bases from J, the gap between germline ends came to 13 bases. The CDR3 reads CASSELGGPNNEQFF. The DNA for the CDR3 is TGTGCCAGCAGTGAATTGGGGGGGCCCAACAATGAGCAGTTCTTC.

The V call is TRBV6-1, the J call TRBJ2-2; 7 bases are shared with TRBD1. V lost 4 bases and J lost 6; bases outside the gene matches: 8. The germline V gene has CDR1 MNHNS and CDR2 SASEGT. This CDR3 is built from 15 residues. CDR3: CASSARQGFAGELFF. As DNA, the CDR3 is TGTGCCAGCAGTGCCCGACAGGGTTTTGCCGGGGAGCTGTTTTTT.

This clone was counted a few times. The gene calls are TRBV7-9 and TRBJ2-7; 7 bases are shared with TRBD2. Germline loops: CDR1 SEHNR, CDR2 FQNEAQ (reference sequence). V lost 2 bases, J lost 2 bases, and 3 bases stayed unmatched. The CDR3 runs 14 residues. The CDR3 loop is CASSLSGDPYEQYF. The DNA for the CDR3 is TGTGCCAGCAGCTTAAGCGGGGACCCCTACGAGCAGTACTTC.

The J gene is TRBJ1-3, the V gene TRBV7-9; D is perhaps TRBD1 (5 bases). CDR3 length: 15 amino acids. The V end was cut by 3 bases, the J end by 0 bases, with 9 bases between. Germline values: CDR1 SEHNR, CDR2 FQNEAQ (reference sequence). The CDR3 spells CASSLGEDSGNTIYF. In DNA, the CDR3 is TGTGCCAGCAGCTTGGGGGAGGACTCTGGAAACACCATATATTTT. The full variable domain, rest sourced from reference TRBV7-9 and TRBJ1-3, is DTGVSQNPRHKITKRGQNVTFRCDPISEHNRLYWYRQTLGQGPEFLTYFQNEAQLEKSRLLSDRFSAERPKGSFSTLEIQRTEQGDSAMYLCASSLGEDSGNTIYFGEGSWLTVV.

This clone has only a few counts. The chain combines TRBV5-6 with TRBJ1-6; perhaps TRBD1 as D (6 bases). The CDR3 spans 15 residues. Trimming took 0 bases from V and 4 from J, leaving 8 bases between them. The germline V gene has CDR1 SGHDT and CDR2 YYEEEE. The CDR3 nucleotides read TGTGCCAGCAGCTTGGAGGGGGGATATAATTCACCCCTCCACTTT. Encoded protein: CASSLEGGYNSPLHF. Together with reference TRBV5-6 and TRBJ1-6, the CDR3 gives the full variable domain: DAGVTQSPTHLIKTRGQQVTLRCSPKSGHDTVSWYQQALGQGPQFIFQYYEEEERQRGNFPDRFSGHQFPNYSSELNVNALLLGDSALYLCASSLEGGYNSPLHFGNGTRLTVT.

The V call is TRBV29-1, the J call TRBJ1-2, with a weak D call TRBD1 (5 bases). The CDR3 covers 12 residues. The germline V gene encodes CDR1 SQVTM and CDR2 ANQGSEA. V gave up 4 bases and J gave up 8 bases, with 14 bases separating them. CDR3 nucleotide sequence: TGCAGCGTTGTTGTCGGGGGTAAAGGCTACACCTTC. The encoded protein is CSVVVGGKGYTF. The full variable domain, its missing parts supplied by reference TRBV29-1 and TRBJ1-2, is SAVISQKPSRDICQRGTSLTIQCQVDSQVTMMFWYRQQPGQSLTLIATANQGSEATYESGFVIDKFPISRPNLTFSTLTVSNMSPEDSSIYLCSVVVGGKGYTFGSGTRLTVV.

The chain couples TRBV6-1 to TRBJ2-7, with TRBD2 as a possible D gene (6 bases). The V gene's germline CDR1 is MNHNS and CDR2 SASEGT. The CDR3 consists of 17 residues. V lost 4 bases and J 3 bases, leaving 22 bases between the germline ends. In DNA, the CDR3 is TGTGCCAGCAGTGTCCTTGGACTATTTCGGTTCCGCTACGAGCAGTACTTC. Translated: CASSVLGLFRFRYEQYF.

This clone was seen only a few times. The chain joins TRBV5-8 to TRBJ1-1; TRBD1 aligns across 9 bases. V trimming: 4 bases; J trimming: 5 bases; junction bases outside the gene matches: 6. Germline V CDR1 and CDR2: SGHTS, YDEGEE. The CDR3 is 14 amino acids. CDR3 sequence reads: CASSQGQGWTEAFF. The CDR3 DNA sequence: TGTGCCAGCAGCCAGGGACAGGGCTGGACTGAAGCTTTCTTT.

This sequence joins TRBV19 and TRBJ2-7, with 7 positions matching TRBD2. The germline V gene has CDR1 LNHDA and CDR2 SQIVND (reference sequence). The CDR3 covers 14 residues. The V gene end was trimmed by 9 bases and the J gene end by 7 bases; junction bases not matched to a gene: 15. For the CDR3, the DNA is TGTGCCAGCCGGGCCCTAGCGGAAACTACGGAGCAGTACTTC. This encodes CASRALAETTEQYF.

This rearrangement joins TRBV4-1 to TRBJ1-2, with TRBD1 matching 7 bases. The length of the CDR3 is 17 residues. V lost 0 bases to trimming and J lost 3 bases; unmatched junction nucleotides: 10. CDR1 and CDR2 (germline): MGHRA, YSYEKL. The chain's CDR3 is CASSQDQEQGLYYGYTF. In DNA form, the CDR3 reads TGCGCCAGCAGCCAAGATCAGGAACAGGGGTTATACTATGGCTACACCTTC.

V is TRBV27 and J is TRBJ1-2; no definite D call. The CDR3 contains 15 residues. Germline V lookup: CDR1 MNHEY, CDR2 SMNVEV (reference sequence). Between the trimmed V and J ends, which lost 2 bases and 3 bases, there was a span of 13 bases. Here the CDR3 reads CASSLEWASDYGYTF. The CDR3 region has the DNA TGTGCCAGCAGTTTAGAGTGGGCGTCGGACTATGGCTACACCTTC.

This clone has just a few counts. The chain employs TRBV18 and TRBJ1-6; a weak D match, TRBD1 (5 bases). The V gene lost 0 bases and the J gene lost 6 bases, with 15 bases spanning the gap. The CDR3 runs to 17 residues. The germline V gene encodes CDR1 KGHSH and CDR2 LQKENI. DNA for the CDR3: TGTGCCAGCTCACCACCGGGGCAGGGACGACTTAATTCACCCCTCCACTTT. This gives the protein CASSPPGQGRLNSPLHF.

The DNA for the CDR3 is TGTGCCAGCAGCTTAAATCCATACGAGCAGTACTTC. This codes for CASSLNPYEQYF. The chain links TRBV5-6 to TRBJ2-7; D call uncertain. CDR1 and CDR2 from the germline V gene are SGHDT and YYEEEE. The CDR3 is 12 amino acids. V lost 2 bases to trimming and J lost 4 bases, with 7 bases between them.

Here the CDR3 DNA reads TGTGCCAGCAGTTTAGAGGGAGTGGATACGCAGTATTTT. It codes for CASSLEGVDTQYF. The gene calls are TRBV28 and TRBJ2-3; perhaps TRBD2 as D (5 bases). Between the trimmed V and J ends, which lost 2 bases and 6 bases, there was a span of 9 bases. CDR3 length equals 13 residues. Germline-derived CDR1 and CDR2 are MDHEN and SYDVKM.

CDR3 nucleotide sequence: TGTGCCAGCAGTCCTAGCGGGGGGCGGAGCAAAAACATTCAGTACTTC. This encodes CASSPSGGRSKNIQYF. J is TRBJ2-4 and V is TRBV27; TRBD2 aligns across 11 bases. The CDR3 totals 16 residues. Germline CDR1 and CDR2: MNHEY and SMNVEV (reference sequence). The ends lost 5 bases at V and 3 bases at J; junction bases unmatched: 6.

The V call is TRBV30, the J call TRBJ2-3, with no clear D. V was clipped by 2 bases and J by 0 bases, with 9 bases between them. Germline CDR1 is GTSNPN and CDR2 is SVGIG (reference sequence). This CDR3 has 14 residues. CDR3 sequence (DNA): TGTGCCTGGAGTTATTACACTAGCACAGATACGCAGTATTTT. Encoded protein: CAWSYYTSTDTQYF.

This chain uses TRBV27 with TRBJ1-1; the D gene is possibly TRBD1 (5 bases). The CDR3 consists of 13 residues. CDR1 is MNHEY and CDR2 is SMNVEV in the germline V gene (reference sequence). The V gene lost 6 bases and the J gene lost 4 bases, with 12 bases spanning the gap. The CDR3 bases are TGTGCCAGCAGCCATCAGGGTACCACTGAAGCTTTCTTT. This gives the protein CASSHQGTTEAFF.

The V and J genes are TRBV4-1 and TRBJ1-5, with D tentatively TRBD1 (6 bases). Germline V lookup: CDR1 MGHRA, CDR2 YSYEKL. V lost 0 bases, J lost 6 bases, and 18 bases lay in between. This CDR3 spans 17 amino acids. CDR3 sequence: CASSQDGQGPPGQPQHF. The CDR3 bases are TGCGCCAGCAGCCAAGATGGGCAGGGGCCACCGGGTCAGCCCCAGCATTTT.